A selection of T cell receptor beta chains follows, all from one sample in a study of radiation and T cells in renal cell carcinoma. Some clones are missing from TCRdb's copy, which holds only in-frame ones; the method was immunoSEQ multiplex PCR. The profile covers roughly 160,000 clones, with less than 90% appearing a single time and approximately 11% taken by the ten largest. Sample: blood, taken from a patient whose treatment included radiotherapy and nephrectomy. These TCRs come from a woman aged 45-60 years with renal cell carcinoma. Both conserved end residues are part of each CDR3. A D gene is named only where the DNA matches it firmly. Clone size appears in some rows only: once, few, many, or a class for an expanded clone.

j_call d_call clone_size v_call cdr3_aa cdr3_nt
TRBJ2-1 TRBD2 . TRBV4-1 CASSQDGLAGSFYNEQFF TGCGCCAGCAGCCAAGATGGACTAGCGGGGTCGTTTTACAATGAGCAGTTCTTC
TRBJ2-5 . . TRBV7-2 CATSRAQETQYF TGTGCCACCTCGAGGGCCCAAGAGACCCAGTACTTC
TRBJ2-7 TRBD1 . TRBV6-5 CASSNGQGEGEQYF TGTGCCAGCAGTAATGGACAGGGGGAGGGAGAGCAGTACTTC
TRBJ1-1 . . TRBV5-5 CASSWEWGVGTEAFF TGTGCCAGCAGCTGGGAATGGGGAGTGGGAACTGAAGCTTTCTTT
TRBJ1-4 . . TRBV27 CASSSLVGTVREKLFF TGTGCCAGCAGTTCGTTGGTGGGAACAGTTCGAGAAAAACTGTTTTTT
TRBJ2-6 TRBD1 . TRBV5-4 CASSPVGDRGLSGANVLTF TGTGCCAGCAGCCCCGTGGGGGACAGGGGGTTATCTGGGGCCAACGTCCTGACTTTC
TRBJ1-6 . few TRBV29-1 CSVRRDSNSPLHF TGCAGCGTTAGGAGGGATTCTAATTCACCCCTCCACTTT
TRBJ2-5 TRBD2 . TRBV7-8 CATLDQGGRQETQYF TGTGCCACCCTCGACCAGGGAGGGCGCCAAGAGACCCAGTACTTC
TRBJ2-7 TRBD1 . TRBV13 CASSPRQGAVYEQYF TGTGCCAGCAGCCCACGACAGGGGGCGGTCTACGAGCAGTACTTC
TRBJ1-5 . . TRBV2 CASSDKSLGNQPQHF TGTGCCAGCAGTGATAAGTCCCTGGGGAATCAGCCCCAGCATTTT
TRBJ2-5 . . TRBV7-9 CASSQGGGQTQYF TGTGCCAGCAGCCAGGGAGGGGGGCAGACCCAGTACTTC
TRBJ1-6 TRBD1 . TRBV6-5 CASSYNQGGSPLHF TGTGCCAGCAGTTACAATCAGGGGGGATCACCCCTCCACTTT
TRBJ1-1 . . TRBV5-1 CASSLSGVTEAFF TGCGCCAGCAGCTTATCAGGGGTAACTGAAGCTTTCTTT
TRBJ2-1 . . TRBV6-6 CASSYAPAEIYNEQFF TGTGCCAGCAGTTACGCTCCGGCAGAAATCTACAATGAGCAGTTCTTC
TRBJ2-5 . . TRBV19 CASSIARQETQYF TGTGCCAGTAGTATCGCGCGCCAAGAGACCCAGTACTTC
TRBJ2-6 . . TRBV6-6 CAIGRYSGANVLTF TGTGCCATCGGACGGTACTCTGGGGCCAACGTCCTGACTTTC
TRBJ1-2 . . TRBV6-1 CASTRTLANYGYTF TGTGCCAGCACCCGGACATTAGCTAACTATGGCTACACCTTC
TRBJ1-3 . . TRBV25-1 CASPGPQRGNGNTIYF TGTGCCTCCCCTGGGCCCCAAAGGGGAAATGGAAACACCATATATTTT
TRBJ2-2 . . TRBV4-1 CASSQRAGELFF TGCGCCAGCAGCCAGCGGGCCGGGGAGCTGTTTTTT
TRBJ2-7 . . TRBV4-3 CASSQDRGAKGEQYF TGCGCCAGCAGCCAAGATAGGGGAGCGAAGGGCGAGCAGTACTTC
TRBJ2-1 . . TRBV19 CASSTRQESYNEQFF TGTGCCAGTAGTACGCGACAGGAGTCCTACAATGAGCAGTTCTTC
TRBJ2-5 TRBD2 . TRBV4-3 CASSQEWGSGGRETQYF TGCGCCAGCAGCCAAGAGTGGGGAAGCGGGGGAAGGGAGACCCAGTACTTC
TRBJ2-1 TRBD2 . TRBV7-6 CASSLALAGGDEQFF TGTGCCAGCAGCTTAGCTTTAGCGGGGGGCGATGAGCAGTTCTTC
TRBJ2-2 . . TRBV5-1 CASSMVRGQAGELFF TGCGCCAGCAGCATGGTACGGGGTCAAGCCGGGGAGCTGTTTTTT